The rows below give T cell receptor beta chains drawn from one sample of a study of T cell repertoires in cytomegalovirus infection. TCRdb redid the calling of the reads with MiXCR, one entry per CDR3 protein. The data contain approximately 700,000 distinct CDR3 sequences, 35% to 45% of them seen just once; the ten biggest clones take up 2.5% to 3%. Sequenced input: PBMCs. The receptors stem from a human donor in good health (CMV status not recorded). Some clones in this sample may be carry-over from other donors' samples. Each CDR3 is given with its conserved first and last residue.

TRBJ1-2 TRBV28 CASSLEYGYTF
TRBJ2-1 TRBV7-2 CASSRRTSGSFHEQFF
TRBJ1-4 TRBV7-7 CASSPEGPTGEKLFF
TRBJ2-1 TRBV28 CASSLFGWQGVYNEQFF
TRBJ1-1 TRBV11-2 CASSKTGAFF
TRBJ2-3 TRBV11-2 CSSSPSRNLDTQYF
TRBJ1-3 TRBV12-3/TRBV12-4 CASTQGQTGNTIYF
TRBJ1-3 TRBV12-3/TRBV12-4 CASNFWGVTSSGNTIYF
TRBJ2-4 TRBV19 CASSTPGPTDLAKNIQYF
TRBJ2-7 TRBV28 CASSLLTVTLEQYF
TRBJ2-7 TRBV7-9 CASSYRGRVRQYF
TRBJ1-1 TRBV7-2 CASSRDPENTEAFF
TRBJ2-1 TRBV5-1 CASAGIAGVYNEQFF
TRBJ2-7 TRBV7-9 CASSSDRNYEQYF
TRBJ1-2 TRBV19 CASSQDRGLFYGYTF
TRBJ1-4 TRBV6-1 CASSEITGGRRLFF
TRBJ1-2 TRBV20-1 CSAPPPVAGRNGYTF
TRBJ2-1 TRBV10-3 CATSATSGSNEQFF
TRBJ1-1 TRBV7-9 CASSPSTAAHEAFF
TRBJ1-1 TRBV19 CASSHRDRLNTEAFF
TRBJ2-3 TRBV27 CASSSRLAPDTQYF
TRBJ2-2 TRBV19 CASKGTGELFF
TRBJ2-3 TRBV2 CASSGRGDTQYF
TRBJ1-2 TRBV28 CASNRGNGYTF
TRBJ2-7 TRBV28 CASSLLRDIPYEQYF
TRBJ2-1 TRBV7-9 CASSLVAGDASLEFF
TRBJ2-2 TRBV7-3 CASSNSGGATGELFF
TRBJ1-6 TRBV10-2 CASSESGDPSSYNSPLHF
TRBJ2-1 TRBV12-3/TRBV12-4 CASSGQGVLGQFF
TRBJ1-5 TRBV12-3/TRBV12-4 CASSFEGSVNQPQHF
TRBJ2-1 TRBV7-8 CASSFRGYNEQFF